This TCR beta chain appears in the sequencing data of a study of blood T cell repertoires in COVID-19. The wider study: COVID-19 samples, acute and convalescent, were from the United States, Italy and Spain. T cells, B-cell-depleted T cells, or PBMCs provided the cDNA or gDNA that served as material.

The CDR3 runs to 15 residues. The V end was cut by 2 bases, the J end by 3 bases, with 13 bases between. The V gene's germline CDR1 is SGHTA and CDR2 FQGNSA. As processed by the authors: Quantification of nucleated cells was approximated via reference gene primer amplification. Clones were read by immunoSEQ multiplex PCR, and TCRdb kept only the in-frame ones, dropping some. The V and J calls and the clone size are those of that table, but D and trimming were determined from the DNA. The top ten clones hold approximately 4.8% of a sample with roughly 77,000 clones, 88% of them seen once. V and J are TRBV7-2 and TRBJ1-2; no clear D gene. Sequenced material: peripheral blood. This TCR was recovered from a human donor in a cohort sampled during active COVID-19. This CDR3 is CASSLNSAADYGYTF. The CDR3 DNA sequence: TGTGCCAGCAGCTTAAATTCGGCGGCAGACTATGGCTACACCTTC.